Listed below are T cell receptor beta chains from one sample, sequenced in a study of blood T cell repertoires in COVID-19. The data were produced by immunoSEQ multiplex PCR, yet TCRdb's version contains in-frame clones alone and is incomplete. The repertoire includes approximately 330,000 clones, 80% to 90% of them detected once, and approximately 4% sits in the top ten. The sample taken for sequencing was PBMCs or T cells enriched from blood (not recorded which). These receptors originate from a woman aged 40-49 years with acute COVID-19. The CDR3 runs from the conserved cysteine through the conserved F or W. A D gene is named only where the DNA matches it firmly. Only some rows state a clone size, as once, few, many or a class for expanded clones.

TRBJ1-1,.,once,TRBV7-2,CASSQLMNTEAFF,TGTGCCAGCAGCCAACTCATGAACACTGAAGCTTTCTTT
TRBJ2-3,TRBD2,.,TRBV25-1,CASSYSGAADTQYF,TGTGCCAGCAGTTATAGCGGGGCGGCAGATACGCAGTATTTT
TRBJ2-1,TRBD2,.,TRBV25-1,CASSECTSGGQCEQFF,TGTGCCAGCAGTGAATGTACTAGCGGGGGGCAGTGTGAGCAGTTCTTC
TRBJ1-2,.,.,TRBV10-3,CAISGQVGYGYTF,TGTGCCATCAGTGGACAGGTTGGCTATGGCTACACCTTC
TRBJ1-1,TRBD1,.,TRBV27,CASNTRQGTEAFF,TGTGCCAGCAACACGAGACAGGGCACTGAAGCTTTCTTT
TRBJ2-7,.,.,TRBV6-5,CASSPRGVLWYEQYF,TGTGCCAGCAGTCCCAGGGGGGTTCTCTGGTACGAGCAGTACTTC
TRBJ1-4,.,.,TRBV4-1,CASSQLNSEKLFF,TGCGCCAGCAGCCAACTAAACAGTGAAAAACTGTTTTTT
TRBJ1-5,TRBD1,.,TRBV6-5,CASSWDRGINQPQHF,TGTGCCAGCAGTTGGGACAGGGGGATCAATCAGCCCCAGCATTTT
TRBJ2-3,TRBD1,once,TRBV11-2,CASTTGFRDTQYF,TGTGCCAGCACGACAGGGTTTCGAGATACGCAGTATTTT
TRBJ2-7,TRBD2,.,TRBV5-1,CASSLAISSGRAWYEQYF,TGCGCCAGCAGCTTGGCCATTTCTAGCGGGAGGGCCTGGTACGAGCAGTACTTC
TRBJ1-1,TRBD1,.,TRBV5-6,CASSLGTGDLGEAFF,TGTGCCAGCAGCTTGGGGACAGGGGATTTGGGTGAAGCTTTCTTT
TRBJ1-3,.,once,TRBV5-6,CASSLERYRETGNTIYF,TGTGCCAGCAGCTTGGAGCGCTACAGGGAGACGGGAAACACCATATATTTT
TRBJ1-2,TRBD1,.,TRBV12-3/TRBV12-4,CASSLQGASGYTF,TGTGCCAGCAGTTTACAGGGGGCGAGTGGCTACACCTTC
TRBJ1-6,.,.,TRBV7-9,CASSLNLLGNSPLHF,TGTGCCAGCAGCTTAAATCTCCTCGGGAATTCACCCCTCCACTTT
TRBJ2-1,TRBD2,.,TRBV7-3,CASSYGTSGPSSYNEQFF,TGTGCCAGCAGCTACGGGACTAGCGGGCCGAGCTCCTACAATGAGCAGTTCTTC
TRBJ1-6,.,.,TRBV11-2,CASSLEAGTLHF,TGTGCCAGCAGCTTAGAGGCAGGGACCCTCCACTTT
TRBJ1-2,.,.,TRBV9,CASSAGLGPNYGYTF,TGTGCCAGCAGCGCGGGGTTGGGCCCCAACTATGGCTACACCTTC
TRBJ2-4,.,.,TRBV19,CASSEQIRNIQYF,TGTGCCAGTAGCGAACAGATTAGAAACATTCAGTACTTC
TRBJ1-5,TRBD1,once,TRBV18,CASSPGTGGNSNQPQHF,TGTGCCAGCTCACCCGGGACAGGGGGAAATAGCAATCAGCCCCAGCATTTT
TRBJ1-2,TRBD1,.,TRBV9,CASSASGDLSRTGINYGYTF,TGTGCCAGCAGCGCGAGCGGGGACCTCTCTAGGACAGGGATTAACTATGGCTACACCTTC
TRBJ1-1,.,.,TRBV7-2,CASSPMAVNTEAFF,TGTGCCAGCAGCCCAATGGCCGTAAACACTGAAGCTTTCTTT
TRBJ1-6,.,.,TRBV9,CASSPEQGWNSPLHF,TGTGCCAGCAGCCCAGAACAGGGTTGGAATTCACCCCTCCACTTT
TRBJ2-3,.,.,TRBV5-1,CASSAGGGTDTQYF,TGCGCCAGCAGCGCCGGCGGGGGCACAGATACGCAGTATTTT
TRBJ2-7,.,.,TRBV3-1/TRBV3-2,CASSQEMDTWTSYEQYF,TGTGCCAGCAGCCAAGAGATGGACACCTGGACATCCTACGAGCAGTACTTC
TRBJ1-2,.,.,TRBV6-5,CASTYGGYGYTF,TGTGCCAGCACCTATGGAGGGTATGGCTACACCTTC
TRBJ2-1,TRBD2,few,TRBV6-2/TRBV6-3,CASSQTSGRSSEQFF,TGTGCCAGCAGTCAGACTAGCGGGAGGTCCAGTGAGCAGTTCTTC
TRBJ2-7,.,.,TRBV5-6,CASSLRGTGREQYF,TGTGCCAGCAGCCTTCGGGGGACGGGACGGGAGCAGTACTTC
TRBJ2-7,.,.,TRBV5-1,CASSNRVSYEQYF,TGCGCCAGCAGCAACAGGGTTTCCTACGAGCAGTACTTC
TRBJ1-5,.,.,TRBV27,CASSPLGQLSNQPQHF,TGTGCCAGCAGTCCCCTCGGACAGCTTAGCAATCAGCCCCAGCATTTT
TRBJ1-1,.,.,TRBV28,CASSLAGAGYTNTEAFF,TGTGCCAGCAGTTTAGCAGGTGCGGGATATACGAACACTGAAGCTTTCTTT
TRBJ1-4,.,.,TRBV2,CASSVGGKKLFF,TGTGCCAGCAGTGTCGGAGGGAAAAAACTGTTTTTT
TRBJ1-1,.,.,TRBV21-1,CASSTDRQNTEAFF,TGTGCCAGCAGCACGGACAGACAGAACACTGAAGCTTTCTTT
TRBJ1-2,.,.,TRBV6-5,CASSTNRVVGYTF,TGTGCCAGCAGTACAAACAGGGTGGTTGGCTACACCTTC
TRBJ1-1,.,.,TRBV13,CASSLEYEANTEAFF,TGTGCCAGCAGCTTAGAGTACGAGGCGAACACTGAAGCTTTCTTT
TRBJ2-7,.,.,TRBV28,CASSFLDYEQYF,TGTGCCAGCAGTTTTCTAGACTACGAGCAGTACTTC
TRBJ1-4,TRBD1,.,TRBV28,CASSSRTGRNEKLFF,TGTGCCAGCAGTTCCCGGACAGGGCGAAATGAAAAACTGTTTTTT
TRBJ1-6,TRBD1,.,TRBV10-3,CGIRDSPWNSPLHF,TGTGGCATTCGGGACAGCCCCTGGAATTCACCCCTCCACTTT
TRBJ1-5,.,.,TRBV6-2/TRBV6-3,CASSYSSGGGRKYQPQHF,TGTGCCAGCAGTTACTCGAGCGGGGGTGGTCGGAAGTATCAGCCCCAGCATTTT
TRBJ2-2,TRBD2,.,TRBV18,CASSPRERGDTGELFF,TGTGCCAGCTCACCACGAGAGCGGGGGGACACCGGGGAGCTGTTTTTT
TRBJ1-6,TRBD1,.,TRBV28,CASSFHRGQGNSPLHF,TGTGCCAGCAGTTTCCACCGGGGACAGGGTAATTCACCCCTCCACTTT
TRBJ1-1,TRBD1,once,TRBV7-3,CASSFSGGNTEAFF,TGTGCCAGCAGCTTTTCAGGGGGGAACACTGAAGCTTTCTTT
TRBJ2-3,TRBD2,.,TRBV2,CASSRWTSGRNTDTQYF,TGTGCCAGCAGTCGATGGACTAGCGGGAGGAATACAGATACGCAGTATTTT
TRBJ1-2,.,.,TRBV2,CASSEVGRADYGYTF,TGTGCCAGCAGTGAAGTCGGCAGGGCGGACTATGGCTACACCTTC
TRBJ2-3,TRBD1,once,TRBV6-5,CASRAQGVGTDTQYF,TGTGCCAGCAGAGCACAGGGGGTGGGGACAGATACGCAGTATTTT
TRBJ2-7,.,.,TRBV20-1,CSARSGHEQYF,TGCAGTGCTAGAAGCGGGCACGAGCAGTACTTC
TRBJ2-1,.,.,TRBV3-1/TRBV3-2,CASSQDPVQGREQFF,TGTGCCAGCAGCCAAGATCCAGTCCAGGGGAGAGAGCAGTTCTTC
TRBJ2-7,TRBD2,.,TRBV6-5,CASSYSSGGSYEQYF,TGTGCCAGCAGTTACTCTAGCGGGGGCTCCTACGAGCAGTACTTC
TRBJ2-7,TRBD2,.,TRBV7-6,CASSLAGPGLAGVNEQYF,TGTGCCAGCAGCTTAGCGGGGCCGGGACTAGCGGGGGTGAACGAGCAGTACTTC
TRBJ1-1,.,once,TRBV7-9,CASSLTSDRNTEAFF,TGTGCCAGCAGCTTAACGTCGGACAGGAACACTGAAGCTTTCTTT
TRBJ1-1,.,.,TRBV28,CASSTQGKEAFF,TGTGCCAGCAGTACTCAGGGGAAAGAAGCTTTCTTT
TRBJ2-7,.,.,TRBV29-1,CSVAYRARRSYEQYF,TGCAGCGTTGCTTACAGGGCACGACGCTCCTACGAGCAGTACTTC
TRBJ1-2,.,.,TRBV7-8,CASSHLDSNYGYTF,TGTGCCAGCAGCCACCTGGACAGCAACTATGGCTACACCTTC
TRBJ2-5,TRBD2,.,TRBV27,CASSPGLAGAGETQYF,TGTGCCAGCAGTCCTGGACTAGCGGGAGCGGGTGAGACCCAGTACTTC
TRBJ1-6,TRBD1,.,TRBV19,CASSVEDRGWNSPLHF,TGTGCCAGTAGTGTAGAGGACAGGGGCTGGAATTCACCCCTCCACTTT
TRBJ2-7,TRBD1,.,TRBV5-6,CASSLLDRDYEQYF,TGTGCCAGCAGTCTTCTGGACAGGGATTACGAGCAGTACTTC
TRBJ1-3,.,few,TRBV18,CASSPPAPWSSGNTIYF,TGTGCCAGCTCACCACCTGCTCCCTGGAGCTCTGGAAACACCATATATTTT
TRBJ1-1,.,.,TRBV6-2/TRBV6-3,CASSRTGLGTEAFF,TGTGCCAGCAGCAGAACAGGGTTGGGCACTGAAGCTTTCTTT
TRBJ1-5,TRBD1,.,TRBV19,CASSIDRGSNQPQHF,TGTGCCAGTAGTATAGACAGGGGGAGCAATCAGCCCCAGCATTTT
TRBJ1-5,TRBD1,once,TRBV9,CASSVRIPGTDTSNQPQHF,TGTGCCAGCAGCGTAAGGATCCCCGGGACAGACACTAGCAATCAGCCCCAGCATTTT
TRBJ1-2,TRBD1,few,TRBV5-4,CASSLQGAGGYTF,TGTGCCAGCAGCCTACAGGGGGCAGGTGGCTACACCTTC